This TCR beta chain was sequenced for a study of cytomegalovirus exposure and HLA in healthy donors. Regarding the study as a whole: The study recorded around 160 TCR beta chains that were cytomegalovirus-associated. TCR clusters originating in the first cohort tended to co-occur in the 120 validation repertoires, according to a later analysis.

Separation from the roughly 600-subject first cohort characterized the 120-subject validation cohort, to which the donors belonged. Trimming removed 8 bases at V and 7 bases at J, with 12 bases between. The CDR3 consists of 13 residues. Germline lookup yields CDR1 MNHEY and CDR2 SMNVEV (reference sequence). About this clone: Its target is unknown.

Generated by immunoSEQ multiplex PCR, the TCRdb table keeps only in-frame clones and is missing some. The sample shows around 98,000 clones, around 88% of them seen only once. The chain joins TRBV27 to TRBJ1-6, with D maybe TRBD1 (5 bases). Sequenced: PBMCs. This TCR came from a woman aged 25 to 39 in good health and CMV-seronegative. CDR3 sequence: CASRAGLNSPLHF. CDR3 in DNA: TGTGCCAGCCGGGCAGGGCTAAATTCACCCCTCCACTTT.